The T cell receptor (beta chain) under discussion was sequenced for a study of blood T cell repertoires in COVID-19. Study context: There were acute and convalescent COVID-19 samples, and they came from the United States, Italy and Spain. T cells, B-cell-depleted T cells, or PBMCs provided the cDNA or gDNA that served as material.

Profiling relied on immunoSEQ multiplex PCR, and the TCRdb table lists in-frame clones only, not all of them. The sample has 120,000 to 150,000 clones; 75% to 90% are singletons. Germline V gene lookup returns CDR1 KGHSH and CDR2 LQKENI. The CDR3 runs 15 residues. The J segment lost 6 bases and the V segment lost 7 bases, leaving 12 bases of the junction unmatched. The TCR comes from a middle-aged man in a cohort exposed to, infected with or recovered from COVID-19 (not recorded which). The chain couples TRBV18 to TRBJ2-1, with 7 positions matching TRBD2. Sequencing input: PBMCs or T cells enriched from blood (not recorded which). CDR3 sequence reads: CASFMTRGRANEQFF. As DNA, the CDR3 is TGTGCCAGCTTTATGACCCGAGGGAGGGCCAATGAGCAGTTCTTC.